This T cell receptor beta chain was recovered during a study of blood T cell repertoires in COVID-19 (dated by TCRdb to 2019 to 2021). Regarding the study in general: Samples from collaborators originated in the United States, Italy and Spain and spanned both the acute and convalescent phases of COVID-19. The samples were drawn from the first 160 participants of the ongoing ImmuneRACE study and from 1,254 subjects provided by 6 global collaborators. The prospective study material was composed of cDNA or gDNA derived from T cells, B-cell-depleted T cells, or PBMCs. The dataset comprised deeply sampled blood TCRbeta repertoires from subjects exposed to, actively infected with, or recovered from COVID-19. Where available, HLA class I and class II types were obtained from metadata supplied by the sample provider rather than from assay-based typing. A freely available public database, intended as a resource for researchers studying the immune response to SARS-CoV-2, is where the repertoires were released. The sample metadata nearly always contained a de-identified subject ID, COVID-19 status, age in years and sex. Paper-wide results and their limitations: The amount of clinical and demographic metadata varied by source and participant and was provided uncurated.

Each collaborating institution followed its own protocols to collect whole blood in K2EDTA tubes. For TCRbeta analysis, collaborators shipped samples in one of three forms: frozen whole blood, isolated PBMCs, or DNA extracted from either of those sample types. The sample holds one count of this clone. This clone's antigen is unknown. Base qualities are not provided; no much larger clone lies one nucleotide away. V is cut by 6 bases and J by 1 base, and the space between the germline ends is 12 bases. From a lookup of the germline V gene, CDR1 and CDR2 are SNHLY and FYNNEI. Spanning cysteine to phenylalanine, the CDR3 consists of 14 amino acids. Of all the DNA, just the CDR3 is kept, 42 bases in frame from base 1. The immunoSEQ Assay, a bias-controlled multiplex PCR, was used to amplify TCRbeta CDR3 regions from genomic DNA. Per the original workflow: The number of nucleated cells in each sample was estimated by amplification of reference gene primers within the assay. To quantify the absolute abundance of each unique TCRbeta CDR3 rearrangement, sequence reads were collapsed and filtered. For each sample, productive Simpson clonality was calculated as the square root of Simpson's diversity index across productive rearrangements. TCRdb carries this immuneACCESS record with in-frame sequences only. Its versions omit some clonotypes, under half of them owing to an unresolved V gene in the studies checked, with the rest unexplained. The V and J calls and the clone size are those of that table, but D and trimming were determined from the DNA. Recorded for this sample are 75,000 to 95,000 clones; about 87% of them occurred a single time. The top ten clones comprise 4.5% to 7% of the sample.

Here the chain combines TRBV2 and TRBJ1-1, with the D gene uncertain. The specimen sequenced was peripheral blood. This TCR derives from a man between 50 and 59 years old with active COVID-19. Here the CDR3 is given as CASRGNRGNTEAFF. The DNA sequence reads TGTGCCAGCAGGGGTAACCGAGGGAACACTGAAGCTTTCTTT.